The 19 T cell receptor beta chains below come from one sample, sequenced in a study of T cells in Graves' hyperthyroidism and ophthalmopathy. The investigators amplified TCR beta CDR3 regions from RNA transcripts. The HTBI primer set was used in a first-round RT-PCR of the TCR CDR3. MiXCR was run by TCRdb on the multiplex PCR reads, yielding one entry per CDR3 protein. The table shows approximately 600,000 distinct CDR3 sequences, with roughly 20% occurring only once. The sample consisted of blood. These receptors all stem from a man aged 30-40 years with Graves' ophthalmopathy.

This chain links TRBV28 with TRBJ2-7, with TRBD2 identical over 10 bases. Per germline, CDR1 MDHEN and CDR2 SYDVKM. J gave up 5 bases and V 7 bases, and 5 bases lay outside the gene matches. The CDR3 spans 13 residues. The CDR3 bases are TGTGCCAGCAAGGCTAGCGGGAGTAACGAGCAGTACTTC. The encoded protein is CASKASGSNEQYF.

This clonotype was seen ten or more times. The V call is TRBV20-1, the J call TRBJ2-1; 10 positions match TRBD2. CDR1 is DFQATT and CDR2 is SNEGSKA in the germline V gene (reference sequence). Trimming removed 0 bases from V and 8 bases from J; junction bases left unmatched: 7. CDR3 length equals 15 residues. The CDR3 region has the DNA TGCAGTGCTAGAGATGCCGCTAGCGGGAGAGATGAGCAGTTCTTC. It yields the protein CSARDAASGRDEQFF.

This clonotype has at least ten counts. V and J are TRBV13 and TRBJ2-5; either TRBD1 or TRBD2 may supply D (6 bases each). The ends were cut back, 5 bases at V and 6 bases at J, with 16 bases in the middle. The CDR3 is made up of 14 amino acids. Germline assignment: CDR1 PRHDT and CDR2 FYEKMQ (reference sequence). The DNA of the CDR3 is TGTGCCAGCAGCCACCGAGGGGGGCAACAGACCCAGTACTTC. It specifies CASSHRGGQQTQYF.

This clonotype was found a few times. V usage is TRBV27 and J usage is TRBJ2-1; D remains unclear. This CDR3 has 13 residues. The V gene's germline CDR1 is MNHEY and CDR2 SMNVEV (reference sequence). V was cut by 5 bases and J by 4 bases, with 9 bases left in between. The CDR3 reads CASSGDGYNEQFF. CDR3 in DNA: TGTGCCAGCAGTGGAGACGGATACAATGAGCAGTTCTTC.

There are many counts of this clonotype. The gene calls are TRBV11-2 and TRBJ2-5, with D tentatively TRBD1 or TRBD2 (5 bases each). The CDR3 sequence is 14 residues long. Germline CDR1 and CDR2: SGHAT and FQNNGV. The V gene lost 3 bases and the J gene lost 2 bases, with 10 bases spanning the gap. The CDR3 nucleotides are TGTGCCAGCAGCTTGTGGGACGGACAAGAGACCCAGTACTTC. Encoded protein: CASSLWDGQETQYF.

This chain connects TRBV28 to TRBJ2-2; no reliable D call. Germline lookup yields CDR1 MDHEN and CDR2 SYDVKM. CDR3 length equals 12 residues. The V end lost 7 bases, the J end lost 0 bases, and 3 bases lay between the germline ends. CDR3 DNA sequence: TGTGCCAGCACCGCGAACACCGGGGAGCTGTTTTTT. It specifies CASTANTGELFF.

The rearrangement joins TRBV6-5 to TRBJ1-5; no reliable D call. V lost 0 bases, J lost 4 bases, and 10 bases lay in between. The CDR3 loop spans 15 amino acids. Germline V gene lookup returns CDR1 MNHEY and CDR2 SVGAGI. CDR3 nucleotides: TGTGCCAGCAGTTACTCGATCCGCGGAAATCAGCCCCAGCATTTT. Protein sequence: CASSYSIRGNQPQHF.

This clonotype was counted a few times. This chain links TRBV7-9 with TRBJ2-1; 10 nucleotides align to TRBD2. Germline V gene lookup returns CDR1 SEHNR and CDR2 FQNEAQ (reference sequence). The CDR3 is 15 amino acids. The V gene end was trimmed by 5 bases and the J gene end by 8 bases; junction bases not matched to a gene: 9. The CDR3 protein is CASSASGSHEDEQFF. The CDR3 DNA is TGTGCCAGCAGCGCTAGCGGGAGTCACGAGGATGAGCAGTTCTTC.

This clonotype was seen a handful of times. The gene calls are TRBV12-3 or TRBV12-4 and TRBJ2-7; 10 bases agree with TRBD2. The CDR3 sequence is 17 residues long. J gave up 2 bases and V 2 bases, and 9 bases lay outside the gene matches. The CDR3 region has the DNA TGTGCCAGCAGTTTAACTAGCGGGGCTCCGGGCCCCTACGAGCAGTACTTC. It translates to CASSLTSGAPGPYEQYF.

The V call is TRBV12-5, the J call TRBJ2-2, with 10 bases matching TRBD1. CDR1 LGHNT and CDR2 FRNRAP come from the germline V gene. Trimming removed 2 bases from V and 6 bases from J; junction bases left unmatched: 6. The CDR3 totals 16 residues. CDR3 bases: TGTGCTAGTGGTTTGCCCCTCGACAGGGGGCCCGGGGAGCTGTTTTTT. Its protein is CASGLPLDRGPGELFF.

CDR3 sequence reads: CASSYVATGELFF. The CDR3 DNA reads as TGTGCCAGCAGTTACGTGGCCACCGGGGAGCTGTTTTTT. The gene calls are TRBV6-2 or TRBV6-3 and TRBJ2-2, with D unresolved. V dropped 2 bases and J dropped 4 bases, with 5 bases sitting between them. This CDR3 is 13 amino acids long. Looked up from germline, CDR1 is MNHEY and CDR2 is SVGEGT.

The sample holds many counts of this clonotype. The chain employs TRBV20-1 and TRBJ2-5; 10 bases align to TRBD2. Germline V gene data show CDR1 as DFQATT and CDR2 as SNEGSKA (reference sequence). The CDR3 is made up of 13 amino acids. The junction had 6 bases not matched to a gene; V was cut back by 7 bases and J by 4 bases. For the CDR3, the DNA is TGCAGTGTGTCTAGCGGGAGAGGAGAGACCCAGTACTTC. It yields the protein CSVSSGRGETQYF.

In its sample, this clonotype was seen a few times. V gene TRBV6-2 or TRBV6-3 combines with J gene TRBJ2-3; D ambiguous. The V end lost 9 bases, the J end lost 1 base, and 11 bases lay between the germline ends. This CDR3 is built from 13 residues. In germline, CDR1 is MNHEY, CDR2 SVGEGT. The CDR3 spells CASHTPGTDTQYF. In nucleotides, the CDR3 is TGTGCCAGTCACACTCCGGGCACAGATACGCAGTATTTT.

This clonotype has ten or more counts. This chain links TRBV11-2 with TRBJ1-1; D call uncertain. The germline V gene has CDR1 SGHAT and CDR2 FQNNGV. The CDR3 runs to 14 residues. Trimming cost V 2 bases and J 4 bases, with 11 bases left between them. CDR3: CASSLMGYGTEAFF. CDR3 DNA sequence: TGTGCCAGCAGCTTAATGGGTTACGGCACTGAAGCTTTCTTT. Based on the CDR3 plus reference TRBV11-2 and TRBJ1-1, the full variable domain is EAGVAQSPRYKIIEKRQSVAFWCNPISGHATLYWYQQILGQGPKLLIQFQNNGVVDDSQLPKDRFSAERLKGVDSTLKIQPAKLEDSAVYLCASSLMGYGTEAFFGQGTRLTVV.

This clonotype came up many times. The chain employs TRBV28 and TRBJ2-5; tentatively, D is TRBD1 (6 bases). The length of the CDR3 is 14 residues. V dropped 1 base and J dropped 2 bases, with 8 bases sitting between them. Germline loops: CDR1 MDHEN, CDR2 SYDVKM. CDR3 sequence (DNA): TGTGCCAGCAGTTTATCAGGACAGCAAGAGACCCAGTACTTC. Its translation: CASSLSGQQETQYF.

The chain joins TRBV29-1 to TRBJ1-2; 9 bases align to TRBD1. Germline V gene sequence: CDR1 SQVTM, CDR2 ANQGSEA. Trimming removed 6 bases from V and 8 bases from J; junction bases left unmatched: 7. The length of the CDR3 is 12 residues. CDR3 bases: TGCAGCGTCCTACAGGGGGCGGTCGGCTACACCTTC. Protein: CSVLQGAVGYTF. The full variable domain, its missing parts supplied by reference TRBV29-1 and TRBJ1-2, is SAVISQKPSRDICQRGTSLTIQCQVDSQVTMMFWYRQQPGQSLTLIATANQGSEATYESGFVIDKFPISRPNLTFSTLTVSNMSPEDSSIYLCSVLQGAVGYTFGSGTRLTVV.

This clonotype was seen many times. The genes are TRBV12-3 or TRBV12-4 and TRBJ1-4; tentatively, D is TRBD1 (5 bases). This CDR3 contains 13 residues. V lost 6 bases, J lost 5 bases, and 10 bases lay in between. CDR3 in amino acids: CASRGRRNEKLFF. The CDR3 bases are TGTGCCAGCAGGGGACGGAGAAATGAAAAACTGTTTTTT.

This clonotype was counted many times. The CDR3 sequence: CASSQPAYEQYF. The CDR3 bases are TGTGCCAGCAGCCAACCAGCTTACGAGCAGTACTTC. The chain carries TRBV4-2 and TRBJ2-7; D is unresolved. The CDR3 is 12 amino acids. The germline V gene encodes CDR1 LGHNA and CDR2 YNFKEQ. V lost 2 bases, J lost 4 bases, and 6 bases lay in between.

This clonotype was picked up many times. The CDR3 protein is CASSLAQGATYEQYF. The CDR3 bases are TGTGCCAGCAGCTTAGCCCAAGGAGCTACCTACGAGCAGTACTTC. The chain couples TRBV11-2 to TRBJ2-7; the D is unclear. The CDR3 sequence is 15 residues long. The V end was cut by 1 base, the J end by 2 bases, with 12 bases between. Per the germline V gene, CDR1 is SGHAT and CDR2 is FQNNGV.